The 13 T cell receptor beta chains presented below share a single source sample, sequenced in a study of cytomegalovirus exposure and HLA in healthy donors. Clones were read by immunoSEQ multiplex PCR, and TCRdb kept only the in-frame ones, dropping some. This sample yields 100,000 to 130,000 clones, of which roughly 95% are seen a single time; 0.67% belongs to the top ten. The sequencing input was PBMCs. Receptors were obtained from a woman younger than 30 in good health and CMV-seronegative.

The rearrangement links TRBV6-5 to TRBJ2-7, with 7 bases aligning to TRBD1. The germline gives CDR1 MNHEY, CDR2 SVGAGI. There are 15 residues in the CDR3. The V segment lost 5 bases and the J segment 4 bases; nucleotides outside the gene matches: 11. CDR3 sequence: CASSTGTDTSYEQYF. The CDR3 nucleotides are TGTGCCAGCAGTACGGGGACAGACACTTCTTACGAGCAGTACTTC.

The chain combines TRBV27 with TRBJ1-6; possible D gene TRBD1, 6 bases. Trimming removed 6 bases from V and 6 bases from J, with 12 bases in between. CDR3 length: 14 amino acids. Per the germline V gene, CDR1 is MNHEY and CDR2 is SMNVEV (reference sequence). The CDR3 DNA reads TGTGCCAGCAGACGGACAGATATTAATTCACCCCTCCACTTT. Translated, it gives CASRRTDINSPLHF.

Here the CDR3 reads CASSPGLSGGPNFQETQYF. CDR3 DNA: TGTGCCAGCAGTCCAGGACTTAGCGGGGGCCCGAATTTCCAAGAGACCCAGTACTTC. The chain carries TRBV28 and TRBJ2-5, with 9 bases identical to TRBD2. Losses at the gene ends were 5 bases for V and 1 base for J; bases not matched to a gene: 17. Germline CDR1 and CDR2: MDHEN and SYDVKM. The CDR3 loop spans 19 amino acids.

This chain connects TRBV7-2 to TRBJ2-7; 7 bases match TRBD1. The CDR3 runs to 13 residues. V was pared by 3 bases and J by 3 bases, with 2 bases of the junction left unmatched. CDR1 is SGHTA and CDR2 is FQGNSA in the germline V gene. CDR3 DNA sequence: TGTGCCAGCAGCTTTGGACAGGACTACGAGCAGTACTTC. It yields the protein CASSFGQDYEQYF.

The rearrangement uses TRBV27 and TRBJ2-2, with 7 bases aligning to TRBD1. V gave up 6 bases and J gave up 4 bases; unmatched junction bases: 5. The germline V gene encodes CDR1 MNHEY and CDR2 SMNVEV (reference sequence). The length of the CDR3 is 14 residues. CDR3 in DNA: TGTGCCAGCAGCCAGACAGGGAGCACCGGGGAGCTGTTTTTT. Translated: CASSQTGSTGELFF.

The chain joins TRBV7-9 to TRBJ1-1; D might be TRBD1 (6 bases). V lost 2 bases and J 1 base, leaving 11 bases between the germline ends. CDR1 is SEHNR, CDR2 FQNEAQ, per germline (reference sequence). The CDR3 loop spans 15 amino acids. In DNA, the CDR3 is TGTGCCAGCAGCTTAAGAACAGGGCCGAACACTGAAGCTTTCTTT. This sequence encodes CASSLRTGPNTEAFF.

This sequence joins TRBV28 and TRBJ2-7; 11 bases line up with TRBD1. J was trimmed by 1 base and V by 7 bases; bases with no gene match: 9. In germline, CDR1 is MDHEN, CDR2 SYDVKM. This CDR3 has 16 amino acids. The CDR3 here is CASKSSGQGASYEQYF. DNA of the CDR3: TGTGCCAGCAAGAGTAGTGGACAGGGGGCATCCTACGAGCAGTACTTC.

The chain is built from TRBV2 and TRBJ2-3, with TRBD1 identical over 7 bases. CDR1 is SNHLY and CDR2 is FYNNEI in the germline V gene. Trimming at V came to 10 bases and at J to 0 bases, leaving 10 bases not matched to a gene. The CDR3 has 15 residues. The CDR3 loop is CAIGTEETSTDTQYF. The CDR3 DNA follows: TGTGCCATCGGGACAGAAGAGACTAGCACAGATACGCAGTATTTT.

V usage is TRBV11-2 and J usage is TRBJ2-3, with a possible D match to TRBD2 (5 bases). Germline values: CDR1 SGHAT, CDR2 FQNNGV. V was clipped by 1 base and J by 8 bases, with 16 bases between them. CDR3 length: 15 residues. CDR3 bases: TGTGCCAGCAGCTTAGGTCCCGCACTAGAGGGTACGCAGTATTTT. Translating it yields CASSLGPALEGTQYF. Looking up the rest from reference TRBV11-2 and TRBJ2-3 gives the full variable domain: EAGVAQSPRYKIIEKRQSVAFWCNPISGHATLYWYQQILGQGPKLLIQFQNNGVVDDSQLPKDRFSAERLKGVDSTLKIQPAKLEDSAVYLCASSLGPALEGTQYFGPGTRLTVL.

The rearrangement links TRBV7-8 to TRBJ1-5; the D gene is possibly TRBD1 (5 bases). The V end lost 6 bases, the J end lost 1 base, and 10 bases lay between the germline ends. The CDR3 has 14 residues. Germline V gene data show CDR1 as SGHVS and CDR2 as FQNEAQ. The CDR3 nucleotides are TGTGCCAGCAGACAAGGGGCGAGCAATCAGCCCCAGCATTTT. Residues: CASRQGASNQPQHF.

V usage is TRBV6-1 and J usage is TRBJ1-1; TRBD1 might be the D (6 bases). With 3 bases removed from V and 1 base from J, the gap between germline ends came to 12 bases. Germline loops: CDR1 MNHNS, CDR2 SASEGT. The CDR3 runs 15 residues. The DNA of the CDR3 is TGTGCCAGCAGTGAGACCTACAGGGAGAACACTGAAGCTTTCTTT. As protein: CASSETYRENTEAFF.

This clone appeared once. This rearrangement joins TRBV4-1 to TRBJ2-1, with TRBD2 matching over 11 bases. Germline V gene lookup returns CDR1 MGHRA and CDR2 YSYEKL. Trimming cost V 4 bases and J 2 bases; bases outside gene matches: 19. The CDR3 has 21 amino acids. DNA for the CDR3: TGCGCCAGCAGCCTTTCTTCTAGCGGGGGGCGCCCGGGGGGAACCTACAATGAGCAGTTCTTC. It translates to CASSLSSSGGRPGGTYNEQFF.

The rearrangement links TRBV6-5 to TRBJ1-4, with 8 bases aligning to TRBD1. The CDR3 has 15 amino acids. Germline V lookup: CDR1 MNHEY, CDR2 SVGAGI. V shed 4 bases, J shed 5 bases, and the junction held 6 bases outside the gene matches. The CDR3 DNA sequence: TGTGCCAGCAGTTCGACAGGGGCCACGAATGAAAAACTGTTTTTT. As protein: CASSSTGATNEKLFF.